This T cell receptor (beta chain) is from a study of T cell changes during pregnancy in multiple sclerosis. This clone has just one count. The CDR3 spans 15 residues. Germline assignment: CDR1 MGHDK and CDR2 SYGVNS. This table comes from immunoSEQ multiplex PCR, and its TCRdb copy is limited to in-frame clones, with some not included. The sample lists roughly 100,000 clones; approximately 90% were seen once. This specimen was peripheral blood, taken after pregnancy. The sequence derives from a female donor with multiple sclerosis, enrolled in a pregnancy study. The rearrangement links TRBV25-1 to TRBJ2-5; 11 bases are a match to TRBD2. The end of the DNA is better explained by TRBJ2-7, so the J call may be wrong. In DNA form, the CDR3 reads TGTGCCACCGGGGCTAGCGGGAGGTTCTCCTACGAGCAGTACTTC. Translated: CATGASGRFSYEQYF.